These 16 T cell receptor beta chains were all obtained from the same sample, sequenced in a study of chemoradiotherapy in HPV16-positive cancers. Clones were read by immunoSEQ multiplex PCR, and TCRdb kept only the in-frame ones, dropping some. This table holds more than 12,000 clones, approximately 90% found once. The sequences come from blood, collected from a patient who underwent chemoradiotherapy. These receptor sequences come from a human donor with HPV-associated anogenital cancer.

This clone was seen only once. In DNA form, the CDR3 reads TGTGCCAGCAGCAAAGCGGAGCGGGGCTGTACGCAGTATTTT. Amino acids: CASSKAERGCTQYF. The chain combines TRBV21-1 with TRBJ2-3; the table assigns TRBD2, which was not confirmed against the DNA. TRBV21-1 is tagged as a pseudogene. This CDR3 is built from 14 residues.

The chain links TRBV7-9 to TRBJ2-1; TRBD1 is a possible D gene (5 bases). This CDR3 is 14 amino acids long. CDR1 and CDR2 (germline): SEHNR, FQNEAQ (reference sequence). V lost 4 bases and J 9 bases, leaving 16 bases between the germline ends. The DNA for the CDR3 is TGTGCCAGCAGCTCCTCCCTGGGGCCAATTGAGCAGTTCTTC. It is translated as CASSSSLGPIEQFF.

The chain joins TRBV6-6 to TRBJ1-2; D perhaps matches TRBD1 (5 bases). Germline CDR1 and CDR2: MNHNY and SVGAGI (reference sequence). This CDR3 is built from 13 residues. Trimming cost V 2 bases and J 6 bases, with 10 bases left between them. The CDR3 loop reads CASSYAGTDGYTF. The CDR3 nucleotides read TGTGCCAGCAGTTACGCGGGGACGGATGGCTACACCTTC.

The genes are TRBV29-1 and TRBJ1-2; D is uncertain. V dropped 2 bases and J dropped 2 bases, with 9 bases sitting between them. CDR3 length: 13 amino acids. Germline V gene lookup returns CDR1 SQVTM and CDR2 ANQGSEA. CDR3: CSVENPVNYGYTF. The CDR3 nucleotides are TGCAGCGTTGAAAATCCGGTAAACTATGGCTACACCTTC.

The chain couples TRBV5-6 to TRBJ1-5; possible D gene TRBD1, 6 bases. This CDR3 contains 15 residues. Trimming cost V 4 bases and J 4 bases, with 15 bases left between them. Germline CDR1 is SGHDT and CDR2 is YYEEEE. CDR3 DNA: TGTGCCAGCAGCGCGGTGGGGAGGGGGAATCAGCCCCAGCATTTT. This sequence encodes CASSAVGRGNQPQHF.

The rearrangement uses TRBV7-3 and TRBJ2-5, with 7 bases lining up with TRBD2. Germline V gene lookup returns CDR1 SGHTA and CDR2 FQGTGA. V was clipped by 0 bases and J by 5 bases; unmatched bases: 3. The CDR3 is 14 amino acids. CDR3 DNA: TGTGCCAGCAGCTTAACGGCCGGGAGGGAGACCCAGTACTTC. It translates to CASSLTAGRETQYF.

This sequence joins TRBV2 and TRBJ2-5; TRBD1 agrees at 12 bases. The germline gives CDR1 SNHLY, CDR2 FYNNEI. This CDR3 contains 12 residues. The J segment lost 13 bases and the V segment lost 7 bases, leaving 7 bases of the junction unmatched. In DNA form, the CDR3 reads TGTGCCAGCATGGGACAGGGGGCCACCTTGTACTTC. Amino acids: CASMGQGATLYF.

A few counts support this clone. The chain uses TRBV19 and TRBJ2-2, with 7 bases lining up with TRBD1. J gave up 1 base and V 4 bases, and 9 bases lay outside the gene matches. This CDR3 has 17 residues. Looked up from germline, CDR1 is LNHDA and CDR2 is SQIVND (reference sequence). The chain's CDR3 is CASSTRTGVMNTGELFF. Here the CDR3 DNA reads TGTGCCAGTAGTACCCGGACAGGAGTAATGAACACCGGGGAGCTGTTTTTT.

The J gene is TRBJ2-7, the V gene TRBV7-9; D may be TRBD2 (5 bases). Germline assignment: CDR1 SEHNR and CDR2 FQNEAQ (reference sequence). This CDR3 comprises 12 residues. The V end lost 6 bases, the J end lost 6 bases, and 12 bases lay between the germline ends. CDR3 protein: CASSGLGSEQYF. CDR3 bases: TGTGCCAGCAGTGGTTTGGGGAGCGAGCAGTACTTC.

This chain uses TRBV6-6 with TRBJ2-7; either TRBD1 or TRBD2 may supply D (5 bases each). The CDR3 spans 15 residues. The V and J ends lost 2 bases and 0 bases respectively, with 11 bases between them. Germline V gives CDR1 MNHNY, CDR2 SVGAGI (reference sequence). In DNA, the CDR3 is TGTGCCAGCAGTTACAGGAAGGGGAGCTCCTACGAGCAGTACTTC. Its translation: CASSYRKGSSYEQYF.

The chain links TRBV5-1 to TRBJ1-5; possible D gene TRBD1, 5 bases. Between the trimmed V and J ends, which lost 4 bases and 9 bases, there was a span of 17 bases. This CDR3 comprises 14 residues. Germline V lookup: CDR1 SGHRS, CDR2 YFSETQ. The CDR3 sequence is CASSPDQGGVPQHF. The DNA for the CDR3 is TGCGCCAGCAGCCCGGATCAGGGAGGGGTGCCCCAGCATTTT.

This clone appeared a single time. The chain carries TRBV14 and TRBJ1-2, with 8 bases fitting TRBD1. This CDR3 is built from 15 residues. Per germline, CDR1 SGHDN and CDR2 FVKESK. Trimming removed 1 base from V and 6 bases from J; junction bases left unmatched: 7. This chain's CDR3 is CASSQVRTGRDGYTF. CDR3 in DNA: TGTGCCAGCAGCCAAGTTCGGACAGGGAGGGATGGCTACACCTTC.

The rearrangement links TRBV25-1 to TRBJ2-5; TRBD2 might be the D (5 bases). The end of the DNA aligns better with TRBJ2-7, so the J call may be wrong. There are 14 residues in the CDR3. The germline V gene encodes CDR1 MGHDK and CDR2 SYGVNS. The CDR3 spells CASSGAGRNFEQYF. The CDR3 DNA reads as TGTGCCAGCAGTGGGGCGGGCAGAAATTTCGAGCAGTACTTC.

The rearrangement uses TRBV5-1 and TRBJ1-4; D remains ambiguous. This CDR3 contains 15 residues. CDR1 is SGHRS and CDR2 is YFSETQ in the germline V gene. V was shortened by 4 bases and J by 7 bases, with 17 bases between the two germline ends. The CDR3 nucleotides are TGCGCCAGCAGCCGATCGACCGCCGCTAGTGAAAAACTGTTTTTT. Amino acid sequence: CASSRSTAASEKLFF.

Here the CDR3 DNA reads TGTGCCAGCAGCTTGGGACTAGCGGGGGGTTCCACCGGGGAGCTGTTTTTT. Translation: CASSLGLAGGSTGELFF. J is TRBJ2-2 and V is TRBV5-5; 13 bases line up with TRBD2. CDR1 and CDR2 (germline): SGHKS, YYEKEE (reference sequence). The CDR3 contains 17 residues. The V segment lost 0 bases and the J segment 4 bases; nucleotides outside the gene matches: 3.

J is TRBJ2-5 and V is TRBV7-2, with TRBD1 as a possible D gene (6 bases). CDR3 length equals 11 residues. CDR1 is SGHTA and CDR2 is FQGNSA in the germline V gene. V lost 9 bases, J lost 1 base, and 6 bases lay in between. The CDR3 DNA is TGTGCCAGGGACAGCCAAGAGACCCAGTACTTC. It yields the protein CARDSQETQYF.